The following is a TCR beta chain sequence with its context. The antigen is undetermined. This record belongs to a study of shared clonotypes between healthy human individuals. Some clones are missing from TCRdb's copy, which holds only in-frame ones; the method was immunoSEQ multiplex PCR. This sample carries some 650,000 clones, around 97% of them seen once, and the ten largest clones take about 0.06%. The ends were cut back, 2 bases at V and 4 bases at J, with 9 bases in the middle. Germline assignment: CDR1 GTSNPN and CDR2 SVGIG (reference sequence). The CDR3 totals 13 residues. The study's findings and limits: Among the subsets, naive ones generally showed larger estimated richness than memory ones.

The genes are TRBV30 and TRBJ1-3; D unclear. This TCR was sampled from a young woman in good health. Input material: naive CD4+ T cells sorted from blood. Indicated subset: CD45RA+ positively selected. The CDR3 here is CAWSRAQGNTIYF. Written as DNA, the CDR3 is TGTGCCTGGAGTCGGGCGCAGGGAAACACCATATATTTT.